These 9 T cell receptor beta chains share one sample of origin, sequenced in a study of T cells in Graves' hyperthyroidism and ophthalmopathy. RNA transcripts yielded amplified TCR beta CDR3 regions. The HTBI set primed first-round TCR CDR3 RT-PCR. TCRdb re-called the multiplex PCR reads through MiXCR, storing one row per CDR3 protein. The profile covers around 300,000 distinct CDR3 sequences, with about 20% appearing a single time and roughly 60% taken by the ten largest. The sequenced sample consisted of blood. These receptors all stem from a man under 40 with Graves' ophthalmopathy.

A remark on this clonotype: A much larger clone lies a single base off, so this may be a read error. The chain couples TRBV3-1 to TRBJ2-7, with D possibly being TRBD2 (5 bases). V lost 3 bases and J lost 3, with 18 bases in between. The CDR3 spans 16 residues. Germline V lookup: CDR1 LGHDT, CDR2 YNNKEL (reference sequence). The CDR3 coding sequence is TGTGCCAGCAGCCATGATCGAGGGTCCCTCTACTACGAGCAGTACTTC. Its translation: CASSHDRGSLYYEQYF.

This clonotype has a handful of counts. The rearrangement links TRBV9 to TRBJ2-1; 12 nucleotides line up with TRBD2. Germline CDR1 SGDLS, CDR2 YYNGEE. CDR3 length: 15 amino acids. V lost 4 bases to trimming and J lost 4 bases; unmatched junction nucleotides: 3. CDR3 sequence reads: CASSRTSGMYNEQFF. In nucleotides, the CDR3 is TGTGCCAGCAGCCGGACTAGCGGGATGTACAATGAGCAGTTCTTC.

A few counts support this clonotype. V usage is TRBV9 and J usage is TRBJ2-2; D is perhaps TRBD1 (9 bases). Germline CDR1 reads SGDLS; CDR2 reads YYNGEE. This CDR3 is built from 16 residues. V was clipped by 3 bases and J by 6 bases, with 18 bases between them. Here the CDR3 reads CASSAGGTGRAGELFF. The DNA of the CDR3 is TGTGCCAGCAGCGCGGGGGGGACAGGGCGGGCCGGGGAGCTGTTTTTT.

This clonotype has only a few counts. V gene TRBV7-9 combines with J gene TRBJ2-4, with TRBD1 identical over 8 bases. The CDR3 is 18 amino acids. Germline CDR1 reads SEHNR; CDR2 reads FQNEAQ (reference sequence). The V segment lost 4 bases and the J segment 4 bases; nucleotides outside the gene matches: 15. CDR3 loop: CASSSLPGGQGLKNIQYF. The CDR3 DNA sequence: TGTGCCAGCAGCTCCTTACCAGGGGGCCAGGGGCTTAAAAACATTCAGTACTTC.

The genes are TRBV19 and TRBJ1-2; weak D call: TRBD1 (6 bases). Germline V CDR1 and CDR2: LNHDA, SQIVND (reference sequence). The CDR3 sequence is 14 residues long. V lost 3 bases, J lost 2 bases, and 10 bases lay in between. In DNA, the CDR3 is TGTGCCAGTAGTATTGCAGGGGCCAACTATGGCTACACCTTC. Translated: CASSIAGANYGYTF.

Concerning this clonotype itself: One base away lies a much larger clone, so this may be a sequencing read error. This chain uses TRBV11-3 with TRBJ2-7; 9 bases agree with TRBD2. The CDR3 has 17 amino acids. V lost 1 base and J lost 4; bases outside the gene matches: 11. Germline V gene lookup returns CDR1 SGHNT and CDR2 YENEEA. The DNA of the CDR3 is TGTGCCAGCAGCTTAGGGACTAGCGAGAGGGCCAGGTACGAGCAGTACTTC. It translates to CASSLGTSERARYEQYF.

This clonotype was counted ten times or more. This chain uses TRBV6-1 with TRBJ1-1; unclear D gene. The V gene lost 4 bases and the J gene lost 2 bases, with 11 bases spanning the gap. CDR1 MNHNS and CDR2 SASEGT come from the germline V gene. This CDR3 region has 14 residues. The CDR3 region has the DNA TGTGCCAGCAGTGCTACGGACGGAAACACTGAAGCTTTCTTT. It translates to CASSATDGNTEAFF.

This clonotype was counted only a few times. CDR3 bases: TGTGCCAGCAGCGAATCGCCGGACACTGAAGCTTTCTTT. As protein: CASSESPDTEAFF. V usage is TRBV14 and J usage is TRBJ1-1; the D is unclear. From germline, CDR1 is SGHDN and CDR2 FVKESK. The CDR3 runs 13 residues. V lost 5 bases and J lost 3, with 10 bases in between.

The CDR3 here is CASSLATGALEAFF. Here the CDR3 DNA reads TGTGCCAGCAGCTTAGCGACAGGGGCCCTGGAAGCTTTCTTT. The chain carries TRBV7-2 and TRBJ1-1; 8 bases line up with TRBD1. The CDR3 length is 14 residues. From germline, CDR1 is SGHTA and CDR2 FQGNSA. V lost 0 bases to trimming and J lost 8 bases; unmatched junction nucleotides: 5.